Sequencing of this T cell receptor (beta chain) was carried out in a study of early T cells in non-severe SARS-CoV-2 infection. This clonotype has more than one count but fewer than ten. Using its own MiXCR run on the 5' RACE reads, TCRdb lists one record per CDR3 protein. The repertoire consists of roughly 90,000 distinct CDR3 sequences, with under 15% occurring once and the leading ten covering 0.58%. The germline V gene has CDR1 SGHVS and CDR2 FQNEAQ. V shed 5 bases and J shed 0 bases, with 17 bases lying between them. CDR3 length: 17 amino acids. The TCR comes from an adult who was a healthcare worker with PCR-confirmed SARS-CoV-2 infection or an uninfected control (not recorded which). The sample consisted of whole blood. This chain joins TRBV7-8 and TRBJ1-3; D ambiguous. CDR3 nucleotides: TGTGCCAGCAGCCCCGCCGCGGCCAGCATCTCTGGAAACACCATATATTTT. Its translation: CASSPAAASISGNTIYF. Full variable domain (rest looked up from reference TRBV7-8 and TRBJ1-3): GAGVSQSPRYKVAKRGQDVALRCDPISGHVSLFWYQQALGQGPEFLTYFQNEAQLDKSGLPSDRFFAERPEGSVSTLKIQRTQQEDSAVYLCASSPAAASISGNTIYFGEGSWLTVV.